This TCR beta chain comes out of a study of cytomegalovirus exposure and HLA in healthy donors. The PCR ran on 60 Vbeta and 13 Jbeta primers. The repertoire was sequenced with immunoSEQ multiplex PCR; TCRdb's copy has only in-frame clones and lacks some. The data contain fewer than 200,000 clones, roughly 87% of them singletons. As to this clone: Its antigen is currently unknown.

V was cut by 4 bases and J by 6 bases, with 14 bases left in between. This CDR3 contains 14 residues. Germline V gene lookup returns CDR1 SGHNT and CDR2 YYREEE (reference sequence). Study-wide results and limits: According to a later analysis, most TCR beta chains associated with CMV appeared HLA-restricted.

The chain carries TRBV5-4 and TRBJ2-4; the D gene is possibly TRBD2 (6 bases). The clonotype was recovered from a girl aged 5-17 years in good health and CMV-seropositive. What was sequenced was PBMCs. The CDR3 nucleotides read TGTGCCAGCAGCGCGGGACGAGGAGTAAACATTCAGTACTTC. Translation: CASSAGRGVNIQYF.